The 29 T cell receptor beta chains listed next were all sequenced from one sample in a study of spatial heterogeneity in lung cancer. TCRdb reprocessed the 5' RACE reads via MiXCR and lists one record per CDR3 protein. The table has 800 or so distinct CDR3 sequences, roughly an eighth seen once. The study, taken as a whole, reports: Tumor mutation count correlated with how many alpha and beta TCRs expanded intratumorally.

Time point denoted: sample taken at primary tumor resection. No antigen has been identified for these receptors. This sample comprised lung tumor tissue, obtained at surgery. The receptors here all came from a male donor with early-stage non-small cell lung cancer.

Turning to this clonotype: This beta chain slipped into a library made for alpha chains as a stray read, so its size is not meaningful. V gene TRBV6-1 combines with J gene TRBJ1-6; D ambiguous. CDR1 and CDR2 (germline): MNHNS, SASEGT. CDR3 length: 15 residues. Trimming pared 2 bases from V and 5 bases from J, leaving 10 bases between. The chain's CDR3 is CASSELGFDNSPLHF. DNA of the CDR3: TGTGCCAGCAGTGAATTAGGGTTCGATAATTCACCCCTCCACTTT.

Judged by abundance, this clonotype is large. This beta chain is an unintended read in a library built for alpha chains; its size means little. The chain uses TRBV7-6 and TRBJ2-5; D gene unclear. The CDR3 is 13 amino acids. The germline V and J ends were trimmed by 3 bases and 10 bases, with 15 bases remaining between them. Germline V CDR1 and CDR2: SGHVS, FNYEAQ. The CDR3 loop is CASSLGIGGGQYF. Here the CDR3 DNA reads TGTGCCAGCAGCTTGGGGATTGGTGGTGGCCAGTACTTC.

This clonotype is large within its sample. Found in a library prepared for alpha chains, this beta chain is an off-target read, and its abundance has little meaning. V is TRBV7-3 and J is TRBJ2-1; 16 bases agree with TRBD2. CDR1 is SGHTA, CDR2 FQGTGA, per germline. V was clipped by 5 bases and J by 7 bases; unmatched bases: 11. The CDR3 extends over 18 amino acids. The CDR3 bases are TGTGCCAGCAGCAACCCCGGGACTAGCGGGAGGGCCGGTAATGAGCAGTTCTTC. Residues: CASSNPGTSGRAGNEQFF.

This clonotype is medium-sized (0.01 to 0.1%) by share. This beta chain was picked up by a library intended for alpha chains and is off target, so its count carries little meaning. CDR3: CASSPPTSQETQYF. DNA of the CDR3: TGTGCCAGCTCACCACCGACTTCCCAAGAGACCCAGTACTTC. The J gene is TRBJ2-5, the V gene TRBV18; no clear D gene. Germline lookup yields CDR1 KGHSH and CDR2 LQKENI. CDR3 length: 14 residues. V was clipped by 0 bases and J by 1 base, with 6 bases between them. The full variable domain, its missing parts supplied by reference TRBV18 and TRBJ2-5, is NAGVMQNPRHLVRRRGQEARLRCSPMKGHSHVYWYRQLPEEGLKFMVYLQKENIIDESGMPKERFSAEFPKEGPSILRIQQVVRGDSAAYFCASSPPTSQETQYFGPGTRLLVL.

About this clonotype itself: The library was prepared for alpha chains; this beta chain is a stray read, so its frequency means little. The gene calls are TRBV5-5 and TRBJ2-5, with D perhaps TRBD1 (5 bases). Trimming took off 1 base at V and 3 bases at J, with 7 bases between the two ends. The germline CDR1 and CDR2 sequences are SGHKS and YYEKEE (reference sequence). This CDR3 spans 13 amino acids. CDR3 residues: CASSLPGKETQYF. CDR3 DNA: TGTGCCAGCAGCTTGCCAGGGAAAGAGACCCAGTACTTC.

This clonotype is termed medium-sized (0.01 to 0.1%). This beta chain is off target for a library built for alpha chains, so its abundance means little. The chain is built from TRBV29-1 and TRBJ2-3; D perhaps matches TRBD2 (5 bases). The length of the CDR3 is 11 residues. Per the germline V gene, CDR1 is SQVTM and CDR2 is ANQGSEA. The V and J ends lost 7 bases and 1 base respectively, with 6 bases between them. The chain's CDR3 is CSAGGTDTQYF. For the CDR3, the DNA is TGCAGCGCCGGGGGCACAGATACGCAGTATTTT.

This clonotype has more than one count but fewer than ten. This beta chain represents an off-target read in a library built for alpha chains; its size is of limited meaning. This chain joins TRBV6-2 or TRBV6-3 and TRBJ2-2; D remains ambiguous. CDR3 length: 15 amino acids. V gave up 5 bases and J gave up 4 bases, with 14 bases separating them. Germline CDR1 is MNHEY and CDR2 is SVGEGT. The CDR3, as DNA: TGTGCCAGCAGTCCGGTCCACTCTGGCACCGGGGAGCTGTTTTTT. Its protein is CASSPVHSGTGELFF.

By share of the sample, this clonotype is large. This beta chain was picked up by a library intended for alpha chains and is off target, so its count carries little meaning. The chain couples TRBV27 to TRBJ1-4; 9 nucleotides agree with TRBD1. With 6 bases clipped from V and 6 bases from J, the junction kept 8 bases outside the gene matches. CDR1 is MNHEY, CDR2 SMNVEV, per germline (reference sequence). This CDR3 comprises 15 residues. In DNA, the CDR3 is TGTGCCAGCAGCTGGGCCGGGACAGGGTATGAAAAACTGTTTTTT. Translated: CASSWAGTGYEKLFF.

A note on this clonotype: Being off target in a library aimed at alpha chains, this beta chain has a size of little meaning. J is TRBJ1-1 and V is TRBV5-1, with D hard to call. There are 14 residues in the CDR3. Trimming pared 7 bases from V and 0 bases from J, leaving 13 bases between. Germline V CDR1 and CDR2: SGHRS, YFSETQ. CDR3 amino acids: CASSDLNLNTEAFF. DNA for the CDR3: TGCGCCAGCTCGGACCTAAACTTGAACACTGAAGCTTTCTTT.

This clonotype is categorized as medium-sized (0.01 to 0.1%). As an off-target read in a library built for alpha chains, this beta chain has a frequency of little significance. DNA of the CDR3: TGTGCCAGTAGTATATTCCCCTTGGGGGATCAGCCCCAGCATTTT. Amino acid sequence: CASSIFPLGDQPQHF. The rearrangement links TRBV19 to TRBJ1-5; D might be TRBD1 (5 bases). Per the germline V gene, CDR1 is LNHDA and CDR2 is SQIVND (reference sequence). V gave up 2 bases and J gave up 5 bases, with 13 bases separating them. The CDR3 length is 15 residues. The variable domain in full, completed from reference TRBV19 and TRBJ1-5, reads DGGITQSPKYLFRKEGQNVTLSCEQNLNHDAMYWYRQDPGQGLRLIYYSQIVNDFQKGDIAEGYSVSREKKESFPLTVTSAQKNPTAFYLCASSIFPLGDQPQHFGDGTRLSIL.

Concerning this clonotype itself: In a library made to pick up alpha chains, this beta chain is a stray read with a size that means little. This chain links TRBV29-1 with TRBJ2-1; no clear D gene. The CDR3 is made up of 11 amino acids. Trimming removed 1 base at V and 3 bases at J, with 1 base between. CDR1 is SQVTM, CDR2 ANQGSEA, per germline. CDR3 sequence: CSVEVYNEQFF. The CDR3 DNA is TGCAGCGTTGAAGTCTACAATGAGCAGTTCTTC.

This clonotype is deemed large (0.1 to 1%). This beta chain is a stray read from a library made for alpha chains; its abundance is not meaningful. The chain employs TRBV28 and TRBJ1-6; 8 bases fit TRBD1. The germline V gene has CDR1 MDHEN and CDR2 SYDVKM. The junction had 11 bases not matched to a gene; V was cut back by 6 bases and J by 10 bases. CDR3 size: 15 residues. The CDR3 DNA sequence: TGTGCCAGCAGAAGGACAGGGCCGACTGGGTCACCCCTCCACTTT. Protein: CASRRTGPTGSPLHF.

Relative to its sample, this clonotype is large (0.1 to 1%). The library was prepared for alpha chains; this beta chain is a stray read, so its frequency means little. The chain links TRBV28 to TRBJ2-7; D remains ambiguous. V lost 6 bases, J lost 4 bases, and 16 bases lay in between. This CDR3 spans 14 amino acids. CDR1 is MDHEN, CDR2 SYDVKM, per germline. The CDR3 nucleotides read TGTGCCAGCAGCACCACCAAGGCCTCTTACGAGCAGTACTTC. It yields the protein CASSTTKASYEQYF. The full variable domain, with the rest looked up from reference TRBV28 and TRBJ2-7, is DVKVTQSSRYLVKRTGEKVFLECVQDMDHENMFWYRQDPGLGLRLIYFSYDVKMKEKGDIPEGYSVSREKKERFSLILESASTNQTSMYLCASSTTKASYEQYFGPGTRLTVT.

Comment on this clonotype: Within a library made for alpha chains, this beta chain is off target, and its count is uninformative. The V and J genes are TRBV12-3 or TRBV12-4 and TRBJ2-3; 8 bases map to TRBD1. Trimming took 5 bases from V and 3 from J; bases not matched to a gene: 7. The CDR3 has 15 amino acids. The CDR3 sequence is CASSPTGQGTDTQYF. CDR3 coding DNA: TGTGCCAGCAGTCCTACCGGACAGGGTACAGATACGCAGTATTTT.

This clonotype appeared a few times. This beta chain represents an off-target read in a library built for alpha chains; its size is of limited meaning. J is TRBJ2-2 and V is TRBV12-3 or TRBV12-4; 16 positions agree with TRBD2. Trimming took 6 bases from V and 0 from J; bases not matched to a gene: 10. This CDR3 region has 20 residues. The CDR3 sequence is CASSYTPGLAGGPNTGELFF. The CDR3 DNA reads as TGTGCCAGCAGCTACACACCGGGACTAGCGGGAGGGCCGAACACCGGGGAGCTGTTTTTT.

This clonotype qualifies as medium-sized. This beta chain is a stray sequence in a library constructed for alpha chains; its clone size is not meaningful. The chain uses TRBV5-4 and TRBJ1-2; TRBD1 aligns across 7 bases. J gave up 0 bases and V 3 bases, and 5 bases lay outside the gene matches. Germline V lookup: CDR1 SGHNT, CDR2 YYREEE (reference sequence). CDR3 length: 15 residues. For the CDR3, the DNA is TGTGCCAGCAGCTCGCAAGGGACAGCTAACTATGGCTACACCTTC. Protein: CASSSQGTANYGYTF.

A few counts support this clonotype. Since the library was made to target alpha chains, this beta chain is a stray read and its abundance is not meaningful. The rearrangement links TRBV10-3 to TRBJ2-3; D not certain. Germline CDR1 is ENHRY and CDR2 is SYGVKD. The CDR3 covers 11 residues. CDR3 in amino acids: CAAASTDTQYF. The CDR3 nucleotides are TGTGCGGCCGCCAGCACAGATACGCAGTATTTT.

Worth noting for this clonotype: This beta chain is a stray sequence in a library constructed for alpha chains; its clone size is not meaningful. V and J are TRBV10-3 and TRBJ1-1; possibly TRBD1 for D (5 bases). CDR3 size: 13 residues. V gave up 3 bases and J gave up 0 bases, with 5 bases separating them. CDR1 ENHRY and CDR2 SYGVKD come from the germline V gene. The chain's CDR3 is CAISDRVNTEAFF. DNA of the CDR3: TGTGCCATCAGTGACAGGGTGAACACTGAAGCTTTCTTT.

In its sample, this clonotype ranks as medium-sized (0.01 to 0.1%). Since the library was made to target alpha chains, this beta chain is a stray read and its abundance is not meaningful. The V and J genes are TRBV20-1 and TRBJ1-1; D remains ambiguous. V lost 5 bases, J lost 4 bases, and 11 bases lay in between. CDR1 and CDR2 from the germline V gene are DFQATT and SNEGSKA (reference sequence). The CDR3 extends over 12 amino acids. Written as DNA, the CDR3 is TGCAGTGCTCCGGACGGAGGCACTGAAGCTTTCTTT. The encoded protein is CSAPDGGTEAFF.

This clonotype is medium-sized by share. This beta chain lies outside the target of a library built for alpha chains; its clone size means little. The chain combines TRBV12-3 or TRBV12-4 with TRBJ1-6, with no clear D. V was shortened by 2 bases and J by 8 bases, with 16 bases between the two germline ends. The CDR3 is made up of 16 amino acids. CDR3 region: CASSLRWSEAYSPLHF. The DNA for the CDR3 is TGTGCCAGCAGTTTAAGGTGGAGCGAGGCATATTCACCCCTCCACTTT.

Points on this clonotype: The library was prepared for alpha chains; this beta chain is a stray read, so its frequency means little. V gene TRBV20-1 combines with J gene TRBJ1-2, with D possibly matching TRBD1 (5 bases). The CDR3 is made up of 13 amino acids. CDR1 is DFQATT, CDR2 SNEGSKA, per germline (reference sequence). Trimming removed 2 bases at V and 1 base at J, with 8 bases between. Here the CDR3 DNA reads TGCAGTGCTAGACGCGACAGTAACTATGGCTACACCTTC. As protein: CSARRDSNYGYTF.

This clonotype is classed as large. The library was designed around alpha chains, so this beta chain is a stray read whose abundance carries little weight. CDR3 DNA: TGCAGTGCCTCGCCCAGGGGGCACGTCTACACCTTC. This gives the protein CSASPRGHVYTF. The chain employs TRBV20-1 and TRBJ1-2; 8 bases align to TRBD1. Germline lookup yields CDR1 DFQATT and CDR2 SNEGSKA (reference sequence). V dropped 6 bases and J dropped 10; count of bases not matched to a gene: 10. The CDR3 runs to 12 residues.

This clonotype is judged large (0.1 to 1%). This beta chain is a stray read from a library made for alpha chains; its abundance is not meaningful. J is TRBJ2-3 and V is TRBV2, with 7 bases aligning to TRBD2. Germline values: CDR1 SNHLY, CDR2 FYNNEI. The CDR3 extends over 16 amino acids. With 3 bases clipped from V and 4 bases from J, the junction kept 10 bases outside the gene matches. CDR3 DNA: TGTGCCAGCAGTGACCCGGCTAGCCGGGGGGCAGATACGCAGTATTTT. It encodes CASSDPASRGADTQYF.

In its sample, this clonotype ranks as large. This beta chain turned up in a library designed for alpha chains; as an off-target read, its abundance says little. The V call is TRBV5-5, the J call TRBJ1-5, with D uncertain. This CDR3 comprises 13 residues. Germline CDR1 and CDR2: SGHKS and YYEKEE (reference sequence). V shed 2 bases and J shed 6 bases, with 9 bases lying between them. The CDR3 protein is CASSFRPTQPQHF. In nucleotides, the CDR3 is TGTGCCAGCAGCTTCCGGCCGACTCAGCCCCAGCATTTT.

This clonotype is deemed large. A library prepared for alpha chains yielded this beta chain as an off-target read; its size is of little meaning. This chain's CDR3 is CASTRRAGGDSYEQYF. The CDR3, as DNA: TGTGCCAGTACTCGGAGGGCAGGGGGCGACTCCTACGAGCAGTACTTC. The chain recombines TRBV19 with TRBJ2-7; 8 bases are shared with TRBD1. Trimming took 7 bases from V and 0 from J; bases not matched to a gene: 11. Germline V CDR1 and CDR2: LNHDA, SQIVND (reference sequence). The CDR3 runs 16 residues.

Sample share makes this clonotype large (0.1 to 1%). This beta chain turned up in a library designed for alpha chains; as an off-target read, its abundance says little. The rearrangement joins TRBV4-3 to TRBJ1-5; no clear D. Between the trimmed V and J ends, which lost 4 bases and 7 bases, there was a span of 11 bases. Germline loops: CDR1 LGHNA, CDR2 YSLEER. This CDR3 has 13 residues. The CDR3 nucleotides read TGCGCCAGCAGCCCAAAGGGCCACCAGCCCCAGCATTTT. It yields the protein CASSPKGHQPQHF.

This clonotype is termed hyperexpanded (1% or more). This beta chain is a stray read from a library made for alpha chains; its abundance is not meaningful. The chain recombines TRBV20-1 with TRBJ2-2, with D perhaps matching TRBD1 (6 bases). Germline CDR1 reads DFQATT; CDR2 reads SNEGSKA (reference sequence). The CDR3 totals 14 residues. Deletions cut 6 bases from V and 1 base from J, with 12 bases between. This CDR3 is CSAAQGMNTGELFF. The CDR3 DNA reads TGCAGTGCCGCACAGGGAATGAACACCGGGGAGCTGTTTTTT.

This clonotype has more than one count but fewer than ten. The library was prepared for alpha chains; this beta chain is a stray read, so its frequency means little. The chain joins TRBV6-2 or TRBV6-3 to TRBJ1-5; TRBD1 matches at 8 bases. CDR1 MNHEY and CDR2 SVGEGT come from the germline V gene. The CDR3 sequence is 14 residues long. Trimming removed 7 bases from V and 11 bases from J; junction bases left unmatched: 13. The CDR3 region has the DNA TGTGCCAGCACCGGGACAGGCGGGTTGAGGGCCCAGCATTTT. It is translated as CASTGTGGLRAQHF.

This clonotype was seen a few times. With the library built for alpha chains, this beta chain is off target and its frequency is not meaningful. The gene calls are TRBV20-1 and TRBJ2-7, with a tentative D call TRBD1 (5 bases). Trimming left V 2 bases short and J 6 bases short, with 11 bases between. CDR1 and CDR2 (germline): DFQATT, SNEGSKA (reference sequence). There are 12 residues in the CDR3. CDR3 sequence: CSARRSGIEQYF. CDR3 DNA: TGCAGTGCTAGAAGATCAGGGATCGAGCAGTACTTC.